Given below is one T cell receptor beta chain in context. Antigen: not known. Blood dates from first hyperthyroidism diagnosis, before any ophthalmopathy symptoms. Researchers amplified the TCR beta CDR3 regions from RNA transcripts. Initially, a first-round RT-PCR of the TCR CDR3 employed the HTBI primer set. Using its own MiXCR run on the multiplex PCR reads, TCRdb lists one record per CDR3 protein. Among about 25,000 distinct CDR3 sequences listed, about 53% were seen once. This sample was taken from a study of T cells in Graves' hyperthyroidism and ophthalmopathy. Background on the study: Peripheral blood was taken when the disease was first diagnosed, before any treatment began.

Points from the study as a whole: The blood repertoire included most of the expanded thyroid clonotypes above 0.001.

V trimming: 3 bases; J trimming: 4 bases; junction bases outside the gene matches: 9. Germline V lookup: CDR1 SGHRS, CDR2 YFSETQ. The CDR3 sequence is 15 residues long. This TCR came from a woman between 35 and 50 years old with Graves' hyperthyroidism that later progressed to Graves' ophthalmopathy. This rearrangement joins TRBV5-1 to TRBJ2-7, with 8 bases identical to TRBD2. Sequenced: blood. Here the CDR3 DNA reads TGCGCCAGCAGCTCTATGGCGGGAGGCAATTACGAGCAGTACTTC. Encoded protein: CASSSMAGGNYEQYF.